This T cell receptor (beta chain) was found in a study of cytomegalovirus exposure and HLA in healthy donors. Overall study results and limits: Further analysis was carried out later, and it showed several of the most significant clusters appearing linked to common viral pathogens. In vitro assays verified that a few CMV-associated chains recognized CMV antigens specifically.

This clone was counted a few times. The antigen is undetermined. Primers for the PCR totalled 60 Vbeta and 13 Jbeta. Generated by immunoSEQ multiplex PCR, the TCRdb table keeps only in-frame clones and is missing some. The data show fewer than 300,000 clones, 86% seen once. The sequencing sample was made of PBMCs. The TCR originated in a man in his forties or fifties in good health and CMV-seropositive.

CDR3 coding DNA: TGCGCCAGCAGACTCTTACAGGGCAGCGGCCGGGATGGCTACACCTTC. Encoded protein: CASRLLQGSGRDGYTF. V and J are TRBV5-1 and TRBJ1-2; perhaps TRBD1 as D (6 bases). The CDR3 length is 16 residues. V shed 5 bases and J shed 6 bases, with 23 bases lying between them. The V gene's germline CDR1 is SGHRS and CDR2 YFSETQ.